This is a list of T cell receptor beta chains from one sample in a study of cytomegalovirus exposure and HLA in healthy donors. Assay used: immunoSEQ multiplex PCR; TCRdb lists only in-frame clones, some missing. The table has approximately 160,000 clones, less than 90% seen once. Sequences were obtained from PBMCs. Source of these receptors: a boy between 2 and 10 years old in good health and CMV-seronegative. Each CDR3 is given with its conserved first and last residue. D genes are given only for firm matches. Size is stated for part of the rows, as once, few or many counts, or as a class when the clone is expanded.

TRBJ1-2 . TRBD1 TRBV6-1 CASSGRQGNYGYTF TGTGCCAGCAGTGGACGACAGGGCAACTATGGCTACACCTTC
TRBJ1-2 . TRBD1 TRBV2 CASSLQGARGYTF TGTGCCAGCAGCCTGCAGGGGGCGCGTGGCTACACCTTC
TRBJ1-1 . TRBD1 TRBV25-1 CASSPTSGTGNTEAFF TGTGCCAGCAGTCCAACCTCCGGGACAGGGAACACTGAAGCTTTCTTT
TRBJ2-1 . . TRBV5-6 CASSSALGVGEQFF TGTGCCAGCAGCTCGGCCCTAGGGGTAGGTGAGCAGTTCTTC
TRBJ2-5 . TRBD2 TRBV9 CASSVSGLAGGETQYF TGTGCCAGCAGCGTGTCAGGACTAGCGGGCGGAGAGACCCAGTACTTC
TRBJ2-7 . . TRBV5-8 CASSLFYGGELYEQYF TGTGCCAGCAGCTTATTTTATGGCGGAGAACTCTACGAGCAGTACTTC
TRBJ2-3 . TRBD1 TRBV14 CASSHRTGRGDTQYF TGTGCCAGCAGCCACCGGACAGGGCGAGGGGATACGCAGTATTTT
TRBJ2-5 . . TRBV28 CASSPSGGRWGETQYF TGTGCCAGCAGCCCCTCCGGGGGTCGTTGGGGAGAGACCCAGTACTTC
TRBJ2-3 . . TRBV6-1 CASSVLGRFSSSTDTQYF TGTGCCAGCAGTGTACTAGGACGATTCTCCTCTAGCACAGATACGCAGTATTTT
TRBJ1-5 . . TRBV10-2 CASRVSTQNQPQHF TGCGCCAGCAGGGTTTCTACACAGAATCAGCCCCAGCATTTT
TRBJ2-2 few TRBD1 TRBV9 CASSDPGGTGELFF TGTGCCAGCAGCGATCCAGGGGGAACCGGGGAGCTGTTTTTT
TRBJ1-1 . . TRBV2 CASSFGRLVNTEAFF TGTGCCAGCAGTTTCGGGAGGCTAGTGAACACTGAAGCTTTCTTT
TRBJ2-5 . . TRBV30 CAWSAQAGNQETQYF TGTGCCTGGAGTGCCCAAGCAGGTAACCAAGAGACCCAGTACTTC
TRBJ1-2 . . TRBV15 CATSSGANYGYTF TGTGCCACCAGCAGTGGAGCTAACTATGGCTACACCTTC
TRBJ1-2 . TRBD1 TRBV28 CASGTGDYGYTF TGTGCCAGCGGGACAGGGGACTATGGCTACACCTTC
TRBJ1-2 once . TRBV25-1 CASSEWGGAANYGYTF TGTGCCAGCAGTGAATGGGGGGGCGCGGCTAACTATGGCTACACCTTC
TRBJ2-3 . . TRBV5-1 CASSAGQTTDTQYF TGCGCCAGCAGCGCCGGACAGACCACAGATACGCAGTATTTT
TRBJ2-5 . TRBD1 TRBV2 CASSDPAGGETQYF TGTGCCAGCAGTGACCCGGCAGGGGGAGAGACCCAGTACTTC
TRBJ1-4 . TRBD1 TRBV5-1 CASTPDRGNEKLFF TGCGCCAGCACCCCGGACAGGGGTAATGAAAAACTGTTTTTT
TRBJ2-7 . . TRBV4-2 CASSQTGGTVSSYEQYF TGTGCCAGCAGCCAAACGGGAGGGACAGTTAGCTCCTACGAGCAGTACTTC
TRBJ2-2 . TRBD2 TRBV4-2 CASSQDPAGDITGELFF TGTGCCAGCAGCCAAGATCCGGCGGGAGATATCACCGGGGAGCTGTTTTTT
TRBJ2-5 few TRBD2 TRBV7-2 CASWKTSGKETQYF TGTGCCAGCTGGAAGACTAGCGGAAAAGAGACCCAGTACTTC
TRBJ2-7 . . TRBV7-8 CASSLQPGHSYEQYF TGTGCCAGCAGCCTGCAGCCGGGACACTCCTACGAGCAGTACTTC
TRBJ2-3 . . TRBV15 CATSTAVVFTDTQYF TGTGCCACCAGCACCGCGGTAGTTTTCACAGATACGCAGTATTTT
TRBJ2-2 . TRBD1 TRBV2 CASSRTGGSGELFF TGTGCCAGCAGTAGGACAGGGGGCTCCGGGGAGCTGTTTTTT
TRBJ2-7 . . TRBV7-6 CASSETAQEQYF TGTGCCAGCAGCGAGACAGCGCAGGAACAGTACTTC
TRBJ1-1 . . TRBV9 CASSSDMNTEAFF TGTGCCAGCAGCTCGGACATGAACACTGAAGCTTTCTTT
TRBJ1-1 . . TRBV6-1 CASSGDRHTEAFF TGTGCCAGCAGTGGTGACAGACACACTGAAGCTTTCTTT
TRBJ2-5 . . TRBV6-5 CASGQPYQETQYF TGTGCCAGCGGGCAGCCGTACCAAGAGACCCAGTACTTC
TRBJ2-3 . . TRBV5-8 CASSFVASAPVTDTQYF TGTGCCAGCAGCTTTGTGGCTAGCGCCCCGGTAACGGATACGCAGTATTTT
TRBJ1-1 . . TRBV29-1 CSVVGGQSTEAFF TGCAGCGTTGTGGGGGGGCAGAGCACTGAAGCTTTCTTT
TRBJ2-1 . TRBD2 TRBV5-6 CASSFSSGTIYNEQFF TGTGCCAGCAGCTTCTCTAGCGGGACCATTTACAATGAGCAGTTCTTC
TRBJ2-3 once TRBD2 TRBV29-1 CSARTSGSPDTQYF TGCAGCGCCCGGACTAGCGGGAGTCCAGATACGCAGTATTTT
TRBJ1-1 . . TRBV19 CASSPGGAVTEAFF TGTGCCAGTAGCCCTGGGGGGGCGGTCACTGAAGCTTTCTTT
TRBJ1-2 . . TRBV28 CASRETGRVDYTF TGTGCCAGCAGGGAGACAGGCCGGGTAGATTACACCTTC
TRBJ2-7 . TRBD2 TRBV6-6 CASSYLAVYEQYF TGTGCCAGCAGTTACCTAGCGGTCTACGAGCAGTACTTC
TRBJ2-1 . TRBD2 TRBV12-5 CASERGGEQFF TGTGCTAGTGAGCGGGGGGGCGAGCAGTTCTTC
TRBJ2-1 . . TRBV5-1 CASSLVVNEQFF TGCGCCAGCAGCTTGGTAGTCAATGAGCAGTTCTTC
TRBJ2-7 . . TRBV4-1 CASSQGIGQLYEQYF TGCGCCAGCAGCCAAGGGATAGGACAGCTCTACGAGCAGTACTTC
TRBJ1-4 . . TRBV29-1 CSVRDIDEKLFF TGCAGCGTTCGGGACATCGATGAAAAACTGTTTTTT
TRBJ1-4 once . TRBV5-1 CASSLERGKTNEKLFF TGCGCCAGCAGCTTGGAAAGGGGGAAAACTAATGAAAAACTGTTTTTT
TRBJ2-7 . . TRBV27 CASSPRQAAASYEQYF TGTGCCAGCAGTCCTAGACAGGCGGCGGCTTCCTACGAGCAGTACTTC
TRBJ1-2 . . TRBV14 CASSQSNYGYTF TGTGCCAGCAGCCAATCGAACTATGGCTACACCTTC
TRBJ1-3 . TRBD1 TRBV6-5 CASSYAGQGPGNTIYF TGTGCCAGCAGTTACGCCGGACAGGGCCCTGGAAACACCATATATTTT